The T cell receptor beta chain under discussion was sequenced for a study of cytomegalovirus exposure and HLA in healthy donors (dated by TCRdb to between 2016 and 2019). For context, the study as a whole: An earlier analysis of several hundred of the donors reported 250 to 350 Gb of sequence data and 117 million unique TCR beta sequences from roughly 200 million T cells. The study aimed to test whether cataloging public T cell receptors could reveal signatures of past pathogen exposure. Among over 350 genotyped donors of the cohort, an average of about 240,000 unique TCR beta nucleotide sequences were sequenced per donor, around a sixth of them non-productive. Donor age, sex, ethnicity and CMV serostatus were compiled alongside the repertoire data. The T cell repertoires of 670 or so subjects were profiled by immunosequencing and related to cytomegalovirus serostatus. Approximately 300 gigabases of sequencing data and 70 million to 100 million unique TCR sequences made up an early release that covered several hundred HLA-typed donors. Five DR-DQ haplotypes were handled as single units for association and clustering, since linkage in the cohort was strong. Typing coverage varied by locus: about 620-630 donors for A, B, C, DRB1 and DQB1; 522 for DQA1; 606 for DPA1; 400 to 480 for DPB1. Rather than using new phenotypic data, the later analysis identified candidate immune exposures from TCR beta sequences and from how often those sequences occurred across donors. High-throughput TCR immunosequencing, statistical association of individual TCRs with disease status, and machine learning were combined to predict cytomegalovirus infection status. All discovery cohort repertoires had been generated on a single sequencing platform. Of the roughly 390 genotyped donors, over 70% fell in the genetic ancestry cluster associated with self-reported Caucasian donors. Genome-wide SNP genotypes for about 65% of the roughly 700 donors were used in a later genetic analysis, which treated that subset as a discovery cohort. Besides the first cohort of roughly 640 subjects, a separate validation cohort made up of over 95 different subjects was used. A later analysis re-analyzed previously published TCR beta repertoires from approximately 700 donors and added high-resolution HLA genotyping to study TCR occurrence patterns. Class I and class II HLA loci were covered by the typing at four-digit resolution. An earlier analysis of 587 of the donors used high-throughput TCR beta sequencing to judge whether each TCR beta V gene segment behaved as functional or pseudogenic.

The library came from the immunoSEQ multiplex PCR assay. The multiplex PCR relied on a mix of 60 forward primers for TCR Vbeta segments and 13 reverse primers for TCR Jbeta segments. The CDR3 region of rearranged TCR beta genes was amplified from genomic DNA by a multiplex PCR assay. The amplified TCR beta libraries were sequenced on the Illumina HiSeq System as 87-base-pair reads. The paper's processing steps were these. A later analysis counted tens of millions of unique TCR beta chains across the 600 to 850 repertoires, and 9 million to 14 million of these chains were shared by at least two donors. Raw reads were error-corrected and collapsed into unique sequences with a nearest-neighbor algorithm that merged closely related sequences to remove PCR and sequencing errors. To assign V, D and J gene segments, CDR3 sequences were aligned to IMGT reference sequences. For a sequence to be retained, at least a six-nucleotide match to both a V gene segment and a J gene segment was required. A rearrangement was called productive if the CDR3 had no stop codons and remained in frame with V and J, and every other rearrangement was called non-productive. Following IMGT convention, CDR3 was defined as the stretch from the second conserved V-encoded cysteine up to the conserved J-encoded phenylalanine. Sequences without an unambiguous match to a single V gene segment were excluded from the earlier analysis of 500 to 700 of the donors. An earlier analysis of several hundred of the donors called V segments functional above 56.7% productive rearrangements and segregating when the between-donor standard deviation exceeded 5%. A statistical classification framework was built for diagnosing cytomegalovirus status from the catalog of TCR beta chain sequences. V and J gene assignment, in a later analysis, came from comparing TCR nucleotide sequences with IMGT/GENE-DB human TR gene sequences. A later analysis assigned CDR3 sequences and most-parsimonious VDJ recombination scenarios with the TCRdist pipeline. In a later analysis, every TCR beta chain was defined by the combination of its CDR3 amino acid sequence and its V-gene family, and reads without a unique V-gene family were dropped. A later analysis removed 550 to 700 highly shared, low-generation-probability nucleotide sequences to deal with suspected cross-contamination and a sequencing artifact. A later analysis calculated a clonal expansion index for each public chain from normalized within-repertoire ranks of inferred template counts. In a later analysis, generation probabilities were computed with a VDJ recombination model fitted to out-of-frame rearrangements, and the resulting probabilities were checked against IGoR. Hypergeometric tests were used in a later analysis to score TCR-TCR, TCR-HLA and TCR-CMV co-occurrence, with a repertoire-size bias correction applied to the TCR pairs. To estimate false discovery rates, a later analysis permuted the HLA or CMV assignments 20 times. In a later analysis, co-occurring TCRs were grouped with DBSCAN, and TCRdist sequence similarity was added when clustering was performed within HLA-allele-positive subsets. Co-occurrence clustering excluded repertoires with fewer than 30,000 or more than 120,000 public chains, plus five with anomalous nucleotide sharing. Imported from immuneACCESS, the table was reduced by TCRdb to in-frame sequences with V and J called. These copies leave out some clones; in studies compared against another copy, an unresolved V gene accounts for under half, and the cause of the remainder is not known. V and J calls and clone size come straight from that table; D and trimming were deduced from the DNA. This sample is represented by about 130,000 clones; nearly 80% of them were singletons. In total, the top ten clones hold around 2% of the sample.

Study-wide conclusions, independent of this receptor: When HLA alleles, especially DR and DQ, strongly co-occurred, attributing TCR associations to individual alleles was difficult. According to the authors, the approach could potentially be generalized to other disease states and immunological phenotypes. A group of highly shared sequence variants was considered likely to be a technical artifact of the sequencing pipeline. Correlated functional status among segregating V segments might reflect linkage disequilibrium, but an unknown experimental factor could not be ruled out. According to a later analysis, parvovirus B19, influenza, CMV and Epstein-Barr virus appeared linked to several top co-occurrence clusters. An association between a missense DCLRE1C variant and V-gene and J-gene trimming of TCR beta chains was found in a later genetic analysis and replicated in an independent cohort. CMV serostatus was the only immune exposure information available for the cohort. Most TCR sequences were observed very rarely across donors, whereas some public TCRs were present in many individuals. Seventeen rarely observed V segments, including chromosome 9 orphons, were excluded from the earlier analysis of 550 to 700 of the donors because counts were too low. At a false discovery rate of 0.05, a later analysis linked 16,951 TCR beta sequences to specific HLA alleles. A further reported finding was that TCR beta sequences accurately predicted the HLA-A and HLA-B alleles for most subjects in the first cohort. Cytomegalovirus status was reported to be diagnosed by the classifier with high specificity and sensitivity in both the original and validation cohorts. In an earlier analysis of several hundred of the donors, most TCR beta V segments were observed in productive rearrangements about 87% or about 30% of the time, broadly matching IMGT annotations. A total of about 180 TCR beta chains were listed by the study as associated with cytomegalovirus. Presence/absence analyses assumed roughly uniform sequencing depth across donors, an assumption that may not hold. Compared with equally common non-associated chains, HLA-associated TCR beta chains in a later analysis were more clonally expanded and had lower generation probabilities. In this cohort, only TCR beta chains were sequenced, and detectable features were limited by the absence of alpha or paired-chain data. In a later genetic analysis, fewer N-insertions in productive TCRs were reported among donors in an Asian-associated ancestry cluster than the approximately 670-donor mean. In a later analysis, the rate of TCR association differed among HLA loci, with DRB1 alleles having the most associated TCRs and HLA-C alleles having the fewest. Three of the identified cytomegalovirus-associated TCR beta chains were confirmed in vitro to be specific for cytomegalovirus antigens. HLA typing was unavailable for some donors at each locus, so association tests used only the typed subset. According to a later analysis, most CMV-associated TCR beta chains appeared to be HLA-restricted, and the HLA associations seemed to be driven largely by CMV exposure.

About this clone itself: This receptor's antigen is unknown. It has no much larger one-base neighbor in the sample; base qualities were not kept.

The cohort consisted of some 670 healthy bone marrow donors. At the time of sampling, all cohort members were nominally healthy, though unrecorded immune exposures were likely present. The donor tested CMV seronegative, placing the donor among the roughly 400 seronegative members of the cohort. Each donor provided a peripheral blood sample, and peripheral blood mononuclear cells were used for TCR beta sequencing. The Qiagen DNeasy Blood Extraction Kit was used to extract genomic DNA from the blood cell samples. Sequences were obtained from PBMCs. The TCR originated in a man aged 30 to 45 in good health and CMV-seronegative.

The sequence in DNA is TGTGCCAGCAGCCTCCGGACAGGTTGGGACTATGGCTACACCTTC. This yields the protein CASSLRTGWDYGYTF. Recombination joined TRBV7-8 with TRBJ1-2; the junction holds 7 bases that match TRBD1. As encoded in the germline V gene, CDR1 is SGHVS while CDR2 is FQNEAQ. Unmatched junction bases come to 9, with V trimmed by 5 bases and J by 3 bases. The CDR3 measures 15 amino acids from cysteine to phenylalanine. The CDR3 DNA has 45 bases and is translated from base 1.